This TCR beta chain is drawn from a study of cytomegalovirus exposure and HLA in healthy donors. The PCR had 60 Vbeta and 13 Jbeta primers. TCRdb keeps only in-frame clones here, not all; method: immunoSEQ multiplex PCR. Of around 97,000 clones in the sample, almost 80% were seen once. This CDR3 contains 16 residues. The germline gives CDR1 SGHAT, CDR2 FQDESV (reference sequence). The V and J ends lost 5 bases and 4 bases, in that order; junction bases with no gene match: 9. The chain uses TRBV11-1 and TRBJ2-3; 10 bases agree with TRBD2. The sample consisted of PBMCs. This clonotype was obtained from a man in his forties or fifties in good health and CMV-seropositive. In nucleotides, the CDR3 is TGTGCCAGCAGCCTTGAACTAGCGGGACGCCCAGATACGCAGTATTTT. This codes for CASSLELAGRPDTQYF. The full variable domain, its missing parts supplied by reference TRBV11-1 and TRBJ2-3, is EAEVAQSPRYKITEKSQAVAFWCDPISGHATLYWYRQILGQGPELLVQFQDESVVDDSQLPKDRFSAERLKGVDSTLKIQPAELGDSAMYLCASSLELAGRPDTQYFGPGTRLTVL.